This is a list of T cell receptor beta chains from one sample in a study of shared clonotypes between healthy human individuals. Here immunoSEQ multiplex PCR was the method, and the copy in TCRdb shows in-frame clones only, minus some. The sample contains approximately 1,500,000 clones, about 96% of which appear only once. Material for sequencing was naive CD4+ T cells sorted from blood. These receptors all come from a man aged 30 to 39 in good health. Both conserved end residues are part of each CDR3. D genes are given only for firm matches. Expanded clones are given a class, and other clones once, few, many or no size at all.

TGTGCCAGCAGCTTAAAAGGAGCGGACAGGGATCAGCCCCAGCATTTT	CASSLKGADRDQPQHF	-	TRBD1	TRBV7-3	16	TRBJ1-5
TGTGCCAGCAGCTTAGGGGATAGCGGAGCTTCCTACAATGAGCAGTTCTTC	CASSLGDSGASYNEQFF	-	-	TRBV11-3	17	TRBJ2-1
TGTGCCAGCAGCTTACCAATCCACGGCCCAGGGGGCTCCTACAATGAGCAGTTCTTC	CASSLPIHGPGGSYNEQFF	-	TRBD1	TRBV7-9	19	TRBJ2-1
TGTGCCAGCAGTTCCCCAACTACTGCCTCAGAGCAGTACTTC	CASSSPTTASEQYF	-	-	TRBV28	14	TRBJ2-7
TGTGCCAGCAGCGCGGAGGGTAGCGGGTACGAGCAGTACTTC	CASSAEGSGYEQYF	-	TRBD2	TRBV2	14	TRBJ2-7
TGTGCCAGTTCGATCACCGGGGAGCTGTTTTTT	CASSITGELFF	-	-	TRBV19	11	TRBJ2-2
TGTGCCAGCAGTTGGAATCTCGAGGGTGAAAAACTGTTTTTT	CASSWNLEGEKLFF	-	-	TRBV2	14	TRBJ1-4
TGTGCCAGCAGCCCCCGAGGGTGGCTACAAGAGACCCAGTACTTC	CASSPRGWLQETQYF	-	-	TRBV11-2	15	TRBJ2-5
TGCGCCAGCGGAGGTAAAAGTACGGCGCAGTATTTT	CASGGKSTAQYF	-	-	TRBV5-1	12	TRBJ2-3
TGTGCCAGCAGCTCGGACTACCAAGAGACCCAGTACTTC	CASSSDYQETQYF	once	-	TRBV5-4	13	TRBJ2-5
TGTGCCAGCAGTGAAACCGGGACTAGCTACAATGAGCAGTTCTTC	CASSETGTSYNEQFF	-	TRBD2	TRBV6-1	15	TRBJ2-1
TGCGCCAGCAGCCCGGGGGACAGGACAAACATTCAGTACTTC	CASSPGDRTNIQYF	-	TRBD1	TRBV5-1	14	TRBJ2-4
TGCGCCAGCAGCCTCTACCGGGACAGGGCCGGAGATACGCAGTATTTT	CASSLYRDRAGDTQYF	-	TRBD1	TRBV5-1	16	TRBJ2-3
TGTGCCAGCAGCCCTGGGGGGTCCTACAATGAGCAGTTCTTC	CASSPGGSYNEQFF	-	-	TRBV7-7	14	TRBJ2-1
TGTGCCAGCAGCAGCCCGGACACATTCGCATCCTACGAGCAGTACTTC	CASSSPDTFASYEQYF	-	-	TRBV11-2	16	TRBJ2-7
TGTGCCAGTAGTATCCTAGCGGGAGCCCACGAGCAGTACTTC	CASSILAGAHEQYF	-	TRBD2	TRBV19	14	TRBJ2-7
TGTGCCATCAGTGACTCGAGAGGGAGTAATGAAAAACTGTTTTTT	CAISDSRGSNEKLFF	-	-	TRBV10-3	15	TRBJ1-4
TGTGCTAGTGGATTGACCCCCTTCGATGAGCAGTTCTTC	CASGLTPFDEQFF	-	-	TRBV12-5	13	TRBJ2-1
TGTGCCAGCAGTGAAGAGGGGACCCACACAGGTTTGCCCCAGTACTTC	CASSEEGTHTGLPQYF	-	-	TRBV6-1	16	TRBJ2-5
TGTGCCAGCAGAATGGGCGGGACCTACGAGCAGTACTTC	CASRMGGTYEQYF	-	-	TRBV2	13	TRBJ2-7
TGTGCCAGCAGTTTTAGGGGGGCGGCAACTAATGAAAAACTGTTTTTT	CASSFRGAATNEKLFF	-	-	TRBV28	16	TRBJ1-4
TGTGCCAGCAGCCCGCGGCTAGCGGGAAGCAATGAGCAGTTCTTC	CASSPRLAGSNEQFF	-	TRBD2	TRBV11-3	15	TRBJ2-1
TGTGCCAGCAGCCCCGGAGGGGGACAGGGAGAAGAGTACGAGCAGTACTTC	CASSPGGGQGEEYEQYF	-	TRBD1	TRBV11-3	17	TRBJ2-7
TGTGCCACCAGCAGAGATTGGCTAGCGGGAGGAGAGGGCACCGGGGAGCTGTTTTTT	CATSRDWLAGGEGTGELFF	-	TRBD2	TRBV15	19	TRBJ2-2
TGTGCCAGCAGCTGGCCTCCGGCCGATCCCGGGGAGCTGTTTTTT	CASSWPPADPGELFF	-	-	TRBV11-2	15	TRBJ2-2
TGTGCCAGCAGCTTAGTTCTGGGGAACGAGCAGTACTTC	CASSLVLGNEQYF	-	-	TRBV7-2	13	TRBJ2-7
TGTGCCAGCAGTCAATCTAATCAGCCCCAGCATTTT	CASSQSNQPQHF	-	-	TRBV6-5	12	TRBJ1-5
TGTGCCAGCAGCTTAGGGGGACTAGCGGGAGAGTACTACGAGCAGTACTTC	CASSLGGLAGEYYEQYF	-	TRBD2	TRBV7-9	17	TRBJ2-7
TGTGCCAGCGCCGGGGGGACCCGAGGAGATACGCAGTATTTT	CASAGGTRGDTQYF	-	TRBD2	TRBV9	14	TRBJ2-3
TGTGCCAGCTCACAAGAAGAAAGAGCTGAAGCTTTCTTT	CASSQEERAEAFF	-	-	TRBV18	13	TRBJ1-1
TGTGCCAGCCGAAACGAGGGCGAGCAGTACTTC	CASRNEGEQYF	-	-	TRBV2	11	TRBJ2-7
TGTGCCAGCAGCTTAGCGATGATGGGGGTTGAGCAGTTCTTC	CASSLAMMGVEQFF	once	-	TRBV7-2	14	TRBJ2-1
TGTGCCAGCAGCGGAATAACAGGGATCGGGGAGCTGTTTTTT	CASSGITGIGELFF	-	-	TRBV9	14	TRBJ2-2
TGTGCCAGCAGCGAGGCCGGGACCTTGAACACTGAAGCTTTCTTT	CASSEAGTLNTEAFF	-	-	TRBV7-2	15	TRBJ1-1
TGTGCCAGCAGAGGGTGGGAAGAGACCCAGTACTTC	CASRGWEETQYF	-	-	TRBV6-5	12	TRBJ2-5
TGTGCCAGCAGTGGGGACAGGGGTTTGGAGCAGTACTTC	CASSGDRGLEQYF	-	TRBD1	TRBV2	13	TRBJ2-7
TGTGCCAGCAGTTTCAGACAGGGCCAAGAGACCCAGTACTTC	CASSFRQGQETQYF	-	TRBD1	TRBV28	14	TRBJ2-5
TGTGCCAGCAGCCCGTTGGGGGTCTATGGCTACACCTTC	CASSPLGVYGYTF	-	-	TRBV7-8	13	TRBJ1-2
TGCAGCGCCACGACAGCCAGGGCTGGCTCCTACGAGCAGTACTTC	CSATTARAGSYEQYF	-	-	TRBV29-1	15	TRBJ2-7
TGTGCCAGCTCACCATCAATGGAACAGCCCCAGCATTTT	CASSPSMEQPQHF	-	-	TRBV18	13	TRBJ1-5
TGTGCCAGCAGCTCCTTTTCAGGACAGGGCGCTGGCTACACCTTC	CASSSFSGQGAGYTF	-	TRBD1	TRBV11-2	15	TRBJ1-2
TGTGCTAGTGGTTCCTTAAACCTCTATGGCTACACCTTC	CASGSLNLYGYTF	-	-	TRBV12-5	13	TRBJ1-2
TGCGCCAGCAGCCCGACAGGAGGGGGATACACTGAAGCTTTCTTT	CASSPTGGGYTEAFF	-	-	TRBV10-2	15	TRBJ1-1
TGTGCCAGCAGTCCCCAGCGGGGGAACAATCAGCCCCAGCATTTT	CASSPQRGNNQPQHF	-	-	TRBV28	15	TRBJ1-5
TGTGCCAGCAGCTTGGGACTAGCGGGAGGAAGCATTCAGTACTTC	CASSLGLAGGSIQYF	-	TRBD2	TRBV5-4	15	TRBJ2-4
TGTGCCAGCAGCTCACAAGCAGGGGGCAGTTACAATGAGCAGTTCTTC	CASSSQAGGSYNEQFF	-	TRBD1	TRBV5-4	16	TRBJ2-1
TGTGCCATCGGAGGGCAGAGCAATCAGCCCCAGCATTTT	CAIGGQSNQPQHF	-	-	TRBV10-3	13	TRBJ1-5
TGTGCCAGCAGAAAGGTACTCTCCTCGGGCTATGGCTACACCTTC	CASRKVLSSGYGYTF	-	-	TRBV28	15	TRBJ1-2
TGTGCCAGCTCACCCGCGGGGACTAGCGGGAGCACTGAGCAGTTCTTC	CASSPAGTSGSTEQFF	-	TRBD2	TRBV18	16	TRBJ2-1
TGTGCCAGCGCTCTGGGGGGGCGCCCGTACGAGCAGTACTTC	CASALGGRPYEQYF	-	-	TRBV28	14	TRBJ2-7
TGTGCCAGCAGTCCCGGACAGGGGTTACCCACCCAGTACTTC	CASSPGQGLPTQYF	-	TRBD1	TRBV6-5	14	TRBJ2-5
TGTGCCAGCAGCTCGGGGGGACTAGCGGGAGTTATAGAGACCCAGTACTTC	CASSSGGLAGVIETQYF	-	TRBD2	TRBV5-5	17	TRBJ2-5
TGTGCCAGCAGCTCGACTAACTATGGCTACACCTTC	CASSSTNYGYTF	-	-	TRBV7-9	12	TRBJ1-2
TGTGCCAGCAGCGTACTAGCGGGGGTCCAAGAGACCCAGTACTTC	CASSVLAGVQETQYF	once	TRBD2	TRBV9	15	TRBJ2-5
TGTGCCAGCTCATTTGTTGAGACCCAGTACTTC	CASSFVETQYF	-	-	TRBV7-2	11	TRBJ2-5
TGTGCCAGCAGCGTAGGACAGGATCTCGGCTATGGCTACACCTTC	CASSVGQDLGYGYTF	once	-	TRBV9	15	TRBJ1-2
TGCGCCAGCAGCCAAGCCGTAAGGGGGGCCCGGGACCCCGCCTACGAGCAGTACTTC	CASSQAVRGARDPAYEQYF	once	-	TRBV4-1	19	TRBJ2-7
TGCGCCAGCAGCCCCGGCGGTTACCAAGAGACCCAGTACTTC	CASSPGGYQETQYF	-	-	TRBV5-1	14	TRBJ2-5
TGTGCCAGCAGCCCCCGTGGGGTTGAGCAGTACTTC	CASSPRGVEQYF	-	-	TRBV5-4	12	TRBJ2-7